This is a list of T cell receptor beta chains from one sample in a study of T-cell reconstitution after alpha-beta-depleted transplantation in children. TCRdb passed the PCR reads through MiXCR, listing each CDR3 protein once. This table holds over 200,000 distinct CDR3 sequences, around a sixth found once. The sample was PBMCs, mostly from graft donor cells, taken 360 days after TCRalphabeta/CD19-depleted stem cell transplant. These receptors came from a male patient aged 2 to 9 who had a stem cell transplant for acute lymphoblastic leukemia, so the T cells may come from the graft donor. Both conserved end residues are trimmed from each CDR3. The size of a clone is reported for some rows only, either as once, few or many, or as a class for expanded clones.

J	V	size	CDR3
TRBJ1-1	TRBV10-2	-	ASRGMNTEAF
TRBJ2-5	TRBV15	-	ATSRNSVVETQY
TRBJ1-6	TRBV5-8	-	ASSLGTDTIARSPLH
TRBJ2-2	TRBV12-3/TRBV12-4	-	AAGGTGELF
TRBJ1-4	TRBV20-1	many	SVEVNEKLF
TRBJ1-4	TRBV24-1	-	ATSDHGAEGGEKLF
TRBJ2-7	TRBV12-3/TRBV12-4	-	ASSLTRKSYEQY
TRBJ2-7	TRBV6-5	-	ASSYWGGGPYEQY
TRBJ2-1	TRBV5-1	few	ASSLAPNNEQF
TRBJ2-5	TRBV7-2	many	ASSLVGGRSQETQY
TRBJ2-5	TRBV5-1	-	ASRQQGSTETQY
TRBJ2-3	TRBV5-1	-	ASSLAVGTDTQY
TRBJ1-5	TRBV28	-	ASSSHEARNQPQH
TRBJ2-1	TRBV19	few	ASVEQNNEQF
TRBJ2-7	TRBV10-2	-	ASGGSGRYEQY
TRBJ2-4	TRBV7-6	-	ASSFPGTSSENIQY
TRBJ2-7	TRBV12-3/TRBV12-4	-	ASTSGLGGWHEQY
TRBJ2-1	TRBV7-9	-	ASSPWFTPYNEQF
TRBJ2-7	TRBV11-2	-	ATSDRGAYEQY
TRBJ2-6	TRBV5-1	many	ASSYGGGANVLT
TRBJ1-1	TRBV7-9	few	ASSLAPQVNTEAF
TRBJ2-5	TRBV12-3/TRBV12-4	-	ASSFLKTQY
TRBJ2-7	TRBV13	few	ASSHRQGTYEQY
TRBJ2-1	TRBV7-8	few	ASSSPPGGPRNEQF
TRBJ1-1	TRBV19	many	ASVPVTGGEKNTEAF
TRBJ2-3	TRBV7-8	-	ASSLRKSGGTDTQY
TRBJ1-6	TRBV5-1	many	ASSLTGGGGSPLH
TRBJ2-7	TRBV4-3	many	ASSQDLANSYEQY
TRBJ2-1	TRBV12-3/TRBV12-4	-	ASSTLGGSNEQF
TRBJ2-6	TRBV29-1	-	SVEILTSSGANVLT
TRBJ2-7	TRBV5-1	few	ASSSRDRGVYEQY
TRBJ2-7	TRBV4-2	few	ASSQDQEGQGTYEQY
TRBJ2-1	TRBV5-4	few	ASSLDGNNNEQF
TRBJ1-3	TRBV6-2/TRBV6-3	few	ASSYSAFPSGNTIY
TRBJ2-3	TRBV20-1	many	SASVSGGGADTQY
TRBJ1-4	TRBV20-1	few	SVQRAGVQEKLF
TRBJ2-5	TRBV6-5	-	ASSSRGWETQY
TRBJ1-5	TRBV7-2	-	ASSSAWQPQH
TRBJ2-7	TRBV11-2	few	ASSRTPGGYSYEQY
TRBJ1-5	TRBV12-3/TRBV12-4	-	ASSLGTRRGNQPQH
TRBJ2-5	TRBV28	few	ASSPTSGGEETQY
TRBJ2-7	TRBV4-3	few	ASSQIAGGYEQY
TRBJ2-6	TRBV5-1	-	AGSWTAGANVLT
TRBJ2-2	TRBV29-1	-	SVGRTGELF
TRBJ1-5	TRBV20-1	-	SASPGHTVGEPQH
TRBJ2-7	TRBV29-1	-	SVEGLDDSYEQY
TRBJ1-4	TRBV14	many	ASSQDSGSNEKLF
TRBJ1-1	TRBV6-1	few	ATRTGPNTEAF
TRBJ1-3	TRBV9	-	ASSAGESSGNTIY
TRBJ2-7	TRBV20-1	-	SATTSAAYEQY
TRBJ2-5	TRBV29-1	-	SAPGLVQETQY
TRBJ2-7	TRBV10-3	few	AIRRDSYEQY
TRBJ2-7	TRBV5-1	-	ASSYWTPAYEQY